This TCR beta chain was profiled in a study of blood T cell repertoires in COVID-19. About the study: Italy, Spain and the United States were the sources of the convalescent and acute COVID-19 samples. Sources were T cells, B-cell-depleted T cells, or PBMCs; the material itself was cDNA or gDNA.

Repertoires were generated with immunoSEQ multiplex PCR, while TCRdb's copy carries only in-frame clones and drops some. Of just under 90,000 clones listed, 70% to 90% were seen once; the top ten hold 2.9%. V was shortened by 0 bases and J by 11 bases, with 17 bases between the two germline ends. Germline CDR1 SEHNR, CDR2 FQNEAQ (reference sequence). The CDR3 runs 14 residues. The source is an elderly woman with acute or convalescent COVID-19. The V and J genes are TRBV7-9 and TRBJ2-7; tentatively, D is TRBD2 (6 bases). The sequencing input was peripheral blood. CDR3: CASSLAHAGEVEYF. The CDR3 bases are TGTGCCAGCAGCTTAGCCCACGCCGGGGAGGTGGAGTACTTC.